This T cell receptor beta chain was documented in a study of blood T cell repertoires in COVID-19. Whole-study context: Acute-phase and convalescent COVID-19 samples originated in the United States, Italy and Spain. From T cells, B-cell-depleted T cells, or PBMCs came the material, which was cDNA or gDNA.

Trimming stripped 6 bases from V and 0 bases from J, with 11 bases between. The CDR3 is 15 residues long. Germline V lookup: CDR1 SGHTA, CDR2 FQGNSA. Original analysis: The assay estimated nucleated cells by amplifying reference gene primers. Here immunoSEQ multiplex PCR was the method, and the copy in TCRdb shows in-frame clones only, minus some. That table gives V, J and clone size, and the DNA gave D and trimming. The table lists about 210,000 clones, approximately 81% of them singletons. The sequence was obtained from a woman aged 45 to 65 with acute COVID-19. The sequenced sample was PBMCs or T cells enriched from blood (not recorded which). The rearrangement links TRBV7-2 to TRBJ1-4; D might be TRBD1 (6 bases). CDR3: CASRYTGTTNEKLFF. The CDR3 DNA reads TGTGCCAGCAGATACACAGGGACAACTAATGAAAAACTGTTTTTT.